This T cell receptor beta chain was recovered during a study of monozygotic twins with inflammatory bowel disease. In germline, CDR1 is SGHRS, CDR2 YFSETQ. The CDR3 contains 16 residues. Researchers used roughly 3.5 ug of total RNA for each TCR library. TCRdb processed the 5' RACE reads again and assigns one entry to each CDR3 protein, with no DNA. The sample shows about 85,000 distinct CDR3 sequences, and roughly 7% sits with its ten largest clones. Findings of the study overall: Among IBD patients, fewer clonotypes were shared with others than among healthy twins, especially with disease activity. The analysis did not separate different T cell subtypes.

Details on this clonotype: Its target is not known.

The origin of this receptor is a human donor with ulcerative colitis or Crohn's disease, or a healthy co-twin of an affected twin (not recorded which). The chain uses TRBV5-1 and TRBJ1-1. The sample taken for sequencing was blood. The CDR3 sequence: CASSLRPVDLNTEAFF. The full variable domain, rest sourced from reference TRBV5-1 and TRBJ1-1, is KAGVTQTPRYLIKTRGQQVTLSCSPISGHRSVSWYQQTPGQGLQFLFEYFSETQRNKGNFPGRFSGRQFSNSRSEMNVSTLELGDSALYLCASSLRPVDLNTEAFFGQGTRLTVV.